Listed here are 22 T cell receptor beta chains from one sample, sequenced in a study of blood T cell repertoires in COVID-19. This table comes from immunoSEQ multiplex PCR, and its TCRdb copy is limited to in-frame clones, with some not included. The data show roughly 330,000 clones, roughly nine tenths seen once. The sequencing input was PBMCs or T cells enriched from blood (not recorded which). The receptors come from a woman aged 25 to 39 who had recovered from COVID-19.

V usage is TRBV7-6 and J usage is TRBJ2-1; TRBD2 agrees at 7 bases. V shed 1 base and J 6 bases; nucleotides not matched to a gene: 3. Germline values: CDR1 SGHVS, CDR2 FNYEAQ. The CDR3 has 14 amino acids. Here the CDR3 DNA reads TGTGCCAGCAGCTTAGAGGCTAGCGGCAATGAGCAGTTCTTC. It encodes CASSLEASGNEQFF.

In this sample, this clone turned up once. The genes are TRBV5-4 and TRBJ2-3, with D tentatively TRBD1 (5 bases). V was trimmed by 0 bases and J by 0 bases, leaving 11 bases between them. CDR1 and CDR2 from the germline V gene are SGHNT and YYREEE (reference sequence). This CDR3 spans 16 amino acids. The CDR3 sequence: CASSLGQPHSTDTQYF. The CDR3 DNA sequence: TGTGCCAGCAGCTTGGGACAGCCGCATAGCACAGATACGCAGTATTTT.

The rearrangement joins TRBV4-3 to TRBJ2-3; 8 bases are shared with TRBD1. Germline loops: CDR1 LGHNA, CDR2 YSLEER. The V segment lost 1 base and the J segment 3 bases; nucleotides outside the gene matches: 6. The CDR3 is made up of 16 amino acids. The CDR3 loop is CASSQVMTGATDTQYF. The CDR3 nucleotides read TGCGCCAGCAGCCAAGTAATGACAGGGGCTACAGATACGCAGTATTTT.

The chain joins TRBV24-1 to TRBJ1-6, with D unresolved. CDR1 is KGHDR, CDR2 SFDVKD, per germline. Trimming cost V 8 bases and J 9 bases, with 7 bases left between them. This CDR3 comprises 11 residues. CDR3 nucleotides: TGTGCCACCACCTCTAGTTCACCCCTCCACTTT. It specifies CATTSSSPLHF.

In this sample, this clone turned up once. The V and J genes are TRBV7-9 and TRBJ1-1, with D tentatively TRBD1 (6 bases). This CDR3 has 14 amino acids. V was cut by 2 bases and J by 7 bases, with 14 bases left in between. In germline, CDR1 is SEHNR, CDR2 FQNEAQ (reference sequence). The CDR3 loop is CASSLRGQNVEAFF. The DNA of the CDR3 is TGTGCCAGCAGCTTAAGGGGACAAAACGTTGAAGCTTTCTTT.

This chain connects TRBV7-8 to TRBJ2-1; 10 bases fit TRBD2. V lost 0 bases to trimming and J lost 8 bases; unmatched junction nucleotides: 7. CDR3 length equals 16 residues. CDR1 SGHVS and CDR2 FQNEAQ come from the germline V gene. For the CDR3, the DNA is TGTGCCAGCAGCTTAGCTTCGGGACTAGCGAGGCATGAGCAGTTCTTC. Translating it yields CASSLASGLARHEQFF. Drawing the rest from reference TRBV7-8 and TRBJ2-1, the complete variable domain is GAGVSQSPRYKVAKRGQDVALRCDPISGHVSLFWYQQALGQGPEFLTYFQNEAQLDKSGLPSDRFFAERPEGSVSTLKIQRTQQEDSAVYLCASSLASGLARHEQFFGPGTRLTVL.

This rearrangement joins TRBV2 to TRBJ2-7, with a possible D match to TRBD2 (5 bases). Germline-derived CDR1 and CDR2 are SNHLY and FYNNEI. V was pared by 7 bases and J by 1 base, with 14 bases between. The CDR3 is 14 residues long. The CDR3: CASTPSSGSYEQYF. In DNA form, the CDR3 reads TGTGCCAGCACCCCCAGTTCGGGATCCTACGAGCAGTACTTC.

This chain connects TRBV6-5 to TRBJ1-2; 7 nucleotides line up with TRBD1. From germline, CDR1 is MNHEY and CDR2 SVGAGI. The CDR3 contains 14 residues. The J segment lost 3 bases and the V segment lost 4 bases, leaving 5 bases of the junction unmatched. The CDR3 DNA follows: TGTGCCAGCAGTTTACAGGGGCCCCACTATGGCTACACCTTC. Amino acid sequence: CASSLQGPHYGYTF.

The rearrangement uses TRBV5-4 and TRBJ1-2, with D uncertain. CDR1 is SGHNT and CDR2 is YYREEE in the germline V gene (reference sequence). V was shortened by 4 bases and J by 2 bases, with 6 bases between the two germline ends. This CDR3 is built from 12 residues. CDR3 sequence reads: CASSGENYGYTF. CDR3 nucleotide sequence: TGTGCCAGCAGCGGAGAAAACTATGGCTACACCTTC.

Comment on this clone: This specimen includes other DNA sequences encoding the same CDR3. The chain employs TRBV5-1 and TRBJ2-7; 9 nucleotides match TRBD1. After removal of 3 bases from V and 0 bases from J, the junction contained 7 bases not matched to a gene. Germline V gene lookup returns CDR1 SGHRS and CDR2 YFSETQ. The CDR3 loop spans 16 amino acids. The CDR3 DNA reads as TGCGCCAGCAGCTCATCACCGGGACAGGGCTCCTACGAGCAGTACTTC. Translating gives CASSSSPGQGSYEQYF.

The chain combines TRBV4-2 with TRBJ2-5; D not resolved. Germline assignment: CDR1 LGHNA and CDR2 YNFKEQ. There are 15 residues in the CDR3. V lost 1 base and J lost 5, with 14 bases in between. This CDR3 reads CASSQASESRETQYF. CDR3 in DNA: TGTGCCAGCAGCCAAGCTTCCGAATCTCGGGAGACCCAGTACTTC.

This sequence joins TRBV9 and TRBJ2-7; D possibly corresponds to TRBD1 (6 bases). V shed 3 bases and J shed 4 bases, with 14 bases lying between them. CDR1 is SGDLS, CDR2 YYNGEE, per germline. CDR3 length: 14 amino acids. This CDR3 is CASSGAGTQYEQYF. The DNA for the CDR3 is TGTGCCAGCAGCGGCGCCGGGACACAATACGAGCAGTACTTC.

The DNA for the CDR3 is TGTGCCAGCAGCCCCGGCGACAGGGGATTACCAGATACGCAGTATTTT. The encoded protein is CASSPGDRGLPDTQYF. V usage is TRBV11-3 and J usage is TRBJ2-3; 8 bases align to TRBD1. V lost 5 bases to trimming and J lost 4 bases; unmatched junction nucleotides: 11. This CDR3 contains 16 residues. Germline lookup yields CDR1 SGHNT and CDR2 YENEEA.

The CDR3 DNA reads TGTGCCAGCAGAAGCGGGGGGGGGAACAATGAGCAGTTCTTC. It specifies CASRSGGGNNEQFF. The rearrangement joins TRBV6-5 to TRBJ2-1; TRBD2 agrees at 10 bases. The CDR3 length is 14 residues. Germline values: CDR1 MNHEY, CDR2 SVGAGI. V shed 6 bases and J 5 bases; nucleotides not matched to a gene: 4.

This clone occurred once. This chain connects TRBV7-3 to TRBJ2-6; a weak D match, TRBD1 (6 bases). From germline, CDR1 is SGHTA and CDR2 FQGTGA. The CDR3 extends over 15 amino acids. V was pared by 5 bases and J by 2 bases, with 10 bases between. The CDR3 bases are TGTGCCAGCAGCCTCAGGGGCCCTGGGGCCAACGTCCTGACTTTC. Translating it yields CASSLRGPGANVLTF.

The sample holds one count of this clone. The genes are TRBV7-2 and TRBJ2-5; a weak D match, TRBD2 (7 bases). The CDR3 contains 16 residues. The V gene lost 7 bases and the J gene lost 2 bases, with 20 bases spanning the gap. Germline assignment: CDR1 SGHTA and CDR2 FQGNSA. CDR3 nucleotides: TGTGCCAGCAACCCGGCCCCGCGGGGGCTACAAGAGACCCAGTACTTC. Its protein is CASNPAPRGLQETQYF.

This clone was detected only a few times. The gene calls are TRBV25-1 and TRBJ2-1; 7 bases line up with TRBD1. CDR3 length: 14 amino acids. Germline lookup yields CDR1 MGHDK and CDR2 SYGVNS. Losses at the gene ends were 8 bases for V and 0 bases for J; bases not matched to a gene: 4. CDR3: CASLGQSSYNEQFF. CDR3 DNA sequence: TGTGCCAGCCTGGGACAGAGCTCCTACAATGAGCAGTTCTTC.

This chain's CDR3 is CASSEPTGVGETQYF. DNA of the CDR3: TGTGCCAGCAGTGAACCGACAGGTGTAGGAGAGACCCAGTACTTC. This chain links TRBV6-1 with TRBJ2-5; weak D call: TRBD1 (6 bases). The germline V gene encodes CDR1 MNHNS and CDR2 SASEGT. V lost 2 bases and J lost 4, with 14 bases in between. CDR3 length: 15 amino acids.

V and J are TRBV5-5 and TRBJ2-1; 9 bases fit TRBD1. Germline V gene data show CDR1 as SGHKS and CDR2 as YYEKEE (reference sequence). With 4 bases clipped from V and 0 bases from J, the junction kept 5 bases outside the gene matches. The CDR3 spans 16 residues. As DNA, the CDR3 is TGTGCCAGCAGCCCGTGGACAGGGGACTCCTACAATGAGCAGTTCTTC. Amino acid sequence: CASSPWTGDSYNEQFF.

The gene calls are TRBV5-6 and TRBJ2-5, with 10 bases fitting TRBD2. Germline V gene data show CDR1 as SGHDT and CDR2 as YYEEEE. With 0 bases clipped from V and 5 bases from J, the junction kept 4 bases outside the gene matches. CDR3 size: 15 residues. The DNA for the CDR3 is TGTGCCAGCAGCTTGGTTACTAGCGGGGTGGAGACCCAGTACTTC. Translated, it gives CASSLVTSGVETQYF. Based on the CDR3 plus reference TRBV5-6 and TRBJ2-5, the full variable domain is DAGVTQSPTHLIKTRGQQVTLRCSPKSGHDTVSWYQQALGQGPQFIFQYYEEEERQRGNFPDRFSGHQFPNYSSELNVNALLLGDSALYLCASSLVTSGVETQYFGPGTRLLVL.

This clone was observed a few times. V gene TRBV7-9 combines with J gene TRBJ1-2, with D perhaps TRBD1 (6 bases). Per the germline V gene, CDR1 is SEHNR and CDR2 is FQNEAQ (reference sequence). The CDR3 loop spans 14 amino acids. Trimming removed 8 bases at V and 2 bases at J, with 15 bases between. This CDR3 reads CASVTPDSNYGYTF. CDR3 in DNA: TGTGCCAGCGTCACCCCGGACAGCAACTATGGCTACACCTTC.

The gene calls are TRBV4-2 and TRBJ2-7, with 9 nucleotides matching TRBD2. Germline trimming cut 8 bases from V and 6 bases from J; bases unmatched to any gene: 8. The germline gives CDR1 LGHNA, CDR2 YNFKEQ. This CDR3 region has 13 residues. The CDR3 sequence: CASSSGASSEQYF. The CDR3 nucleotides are TGTGCCAGCTCTAGCGGGGCTAGCTCCGAGCAGTACTTC.